The 5 T cell receptor beta chains given below trace back to one sample, sequenced in a study of breast tumors, draining lymph nodes, adjacent tissues (dated by TCRdb to 2016 to 2017). The library was built by means of multiplex PCR. Instrument used: Illumina HiSeq 2000. In TCRdb, the public reads were trimmed at Q25 with fastp and aligned with MiXCR, with productive beta chains retained. Every distinct CDR3 protein forms one entry, paired with its most common genes and DNA. The sample data list approximately 40,000 distinct CDR3 sequences, and 35% to 40% of these were observed just once. About a tenth of the sample belongs to the ten largest clones. Sequenced sample: breast tumor tissue. These receptors came from a female donor with breast cancer. Some clones in this sample may be carry-over from other donors' samples.

By frequency in the sample, this clonotype is medium-sized. The V and J genes are TRBV4-2 and TRBJ2-3; D remains unclear. The length of the CDR3 is 15 residues. V gave up 0 bases and J gave up 8 bases, with 15 bases separating them. Germline values: CDR1 LGHNA, CDR2 YNFKEQ. This CDR3 is CASSQETMESGTQYF. The DNA of the CDR3 is TGTGCCAGCAGCCAAGAGACGATGGAATCGGGTACGCAGTATTTT.

This clonotype was counted ten times or more. This chain uses TRBV5-5 with TRBJ2-1; weak D call: TRBD2 (6 bases). The CDR3 totals 15 residues. The V and J ends lost 0 bases and 9 bases respectively, with 16 bases between them. Germline CDR1 SGHKS, CDR2 YYEKEE (reference sequence). CDR3 sequence: CASSLVGGGSTEQFF. CDR3 DNA sequence: TGTGCCAGCAGCTTGGTAGGTGGGGGGAGCACTGAGCAGTTCTTC.

To note about this clonotype: Being one base from a much bigger clone, this may be a read error. This chain links TRBV12-3 or TRBV12-4 with TRBJ2-3; D is uncertain. Trimming cost V 10 bases and J 3 bases, with 8 bases left between them. CDR3 length equals 11 residues. The CDR3 is CATPSTDTQYF. The CDR3 DNA sequence: TGTGCCACCCCGTCTACAGATACGCAGTATTTT.

The sample holds a few counts of this clonotype. Possible read error: a much larger clone is one base away. The conserved closing phenylalanine or tryptophan is absent in this CDR3, likely reflecting a read error. The chain joins TRBV20-1 to TRBJ2-7; tentative D call: TRBD2 (5 bases). The ends were cut back, 6 bases at V and 0 bases at J, with 15 bases in the middle. The CDR3 totals 14 residues. Germline CDR1 DFQATT, CDR2 SNEGSKA (reference sequence). The CDR3 DNA follows: TGCAGTGCCCACCCTAGCCCCCTCTCCTACGAGCAGTACCTC. Protein product: CSAHPSPLSYEQYL.

Ten or more counts support this clonotype. The rearrangement uses TRBV11-2 and TRBJ2-1; either TRBD1 or TRBD2 may supply D (5 bases each). Per germline, CDR1 SGHAT and CDR2 FQNNGV. V lost 5 bases and J lost 9, with 11 bases in between. The CDR3 runs to 12 residues. The CDR3 loop is CASSRQSGEQFF. The CDR3, as DNA: TGTGCCAGCAGCAGACAGAGCGGTGAGCAGTTCTTC.